This T cell receptor (beta chain) was sequenced during a study of memory CD4+ T cells and cytomegalovirus serostatus. Sequenced by immunoSEQ multiplex PCR; TCRdb stores in-frame clones only, minus some. This table holds tens of thousands of clones, about 76% found once. Single viable CD3+CD4+CD8-CD45RO+ cells were sorted as the memory CD4+ T cells. Germline CDR1 SGHTA, CDR2 FQGNSA. V lost 3 bases to trimming and J lost 3 bases, with 10 bases between them. This CDR3 has 14 amino acids. Sequencing was carried out using memory CD4+ T cells from blood. The source is an adult in good health and CMV-seropositive. The V call is TRBV7-2, the J call TRBJ2-3, with D tentatively TRBD1 (5 bases). CDR3 DNA sequence: TGTGCCAGCAGCTTTGCAGGGCGGACAGATACGCAGTATTTT. Translated, it gives CASSFAGRTDTQYF.